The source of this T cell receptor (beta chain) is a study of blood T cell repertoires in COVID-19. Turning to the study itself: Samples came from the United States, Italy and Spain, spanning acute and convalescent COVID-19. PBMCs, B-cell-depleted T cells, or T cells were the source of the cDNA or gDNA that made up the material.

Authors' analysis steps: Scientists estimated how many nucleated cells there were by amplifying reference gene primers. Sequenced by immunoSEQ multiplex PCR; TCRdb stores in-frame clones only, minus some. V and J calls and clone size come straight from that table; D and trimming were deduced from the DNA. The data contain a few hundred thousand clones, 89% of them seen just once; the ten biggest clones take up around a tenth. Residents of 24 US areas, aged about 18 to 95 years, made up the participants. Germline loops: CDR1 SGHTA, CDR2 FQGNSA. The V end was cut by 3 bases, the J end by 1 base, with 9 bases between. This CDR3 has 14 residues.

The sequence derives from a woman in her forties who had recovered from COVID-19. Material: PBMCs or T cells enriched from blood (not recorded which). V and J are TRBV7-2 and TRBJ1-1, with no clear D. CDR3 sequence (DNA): TGTGCCAGCAGCTTCCTGACGGGGAACACTGAAGCTTTCTTT. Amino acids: CASSFLTGNTEAFF.